What follows describes a single T cell receptor (beta chain). The antigen remains undetermined. The CDR3 has 12 amino acids. Looked up from germline, CDR1 is SGHDN and CDR2 is FVKESK. V was shortened by 5 bases and J by 7 bases, with 11 bases between the two germline ends. This sample stems from a study of cytotoxic CD8 clonotypes in ibrutinib-treated CLL. Whole-study results and caveats: Public clonotypes were rare and shrank or held steady on treatment.

The repertoire was sequenced with immunoSEQ multiplex PCR; TCRdb's copy has only in-frame clones and lacks some. The sample shows roughly 330,000 clones, 60% to 80% of them seen only once. The sequences come from PBMCs, collected after 36 months of ibrutinib treatment. The receptor was derived from a human donor with chronic lymphocytic leukemia. The genes are TRBV14 and TRBJ1-2, with a weak D call TRBD1 (5 bases). CDR3 DNA sequence: TGTGCCAGCAGCTGGAGGGGCGGTGGCTACACCTTC. Its translation is CASSWRGGGYTF.